The text below deals with one TCR beta chain. The method was immunoSEQ multiplex PCR; TCRdb's version includes in-frame clones alone and lacks a portion of them. The sample shows more than 85,000 clones, 70% to 85% of them seen only once. This sample was included in a study of blood T cell repertoires in COVID-19. Across the whole study: PBMCs, B-cell-depleted T cells, or T cells were the source of the cDNA or gDNA that made up the material.

CDR3 length: 16 amino acids. V lost 0 bases to trimming and J lost 0 bases, with 6 bases between them. Per germline, CDR1 LGHDT and CDR2 YNNKEL (reference sequence). This sequence was found in a woman aged 55-75 years with acute or convalescent COVID-19. The V call is TRBV3-1 (or the pseudogene TRBV3-2), the J call TRBJ2-6, with a weak D call TRBD2 (5 bases). The specimen sequenced was peripheral blood. CDR3 nucleotides: TGTGCCAGCAGCCAAGAAAGCGGCTCTGGGGCCAACGTCCTGACTTTC. Protein: CASSQESGSGANVLTF.